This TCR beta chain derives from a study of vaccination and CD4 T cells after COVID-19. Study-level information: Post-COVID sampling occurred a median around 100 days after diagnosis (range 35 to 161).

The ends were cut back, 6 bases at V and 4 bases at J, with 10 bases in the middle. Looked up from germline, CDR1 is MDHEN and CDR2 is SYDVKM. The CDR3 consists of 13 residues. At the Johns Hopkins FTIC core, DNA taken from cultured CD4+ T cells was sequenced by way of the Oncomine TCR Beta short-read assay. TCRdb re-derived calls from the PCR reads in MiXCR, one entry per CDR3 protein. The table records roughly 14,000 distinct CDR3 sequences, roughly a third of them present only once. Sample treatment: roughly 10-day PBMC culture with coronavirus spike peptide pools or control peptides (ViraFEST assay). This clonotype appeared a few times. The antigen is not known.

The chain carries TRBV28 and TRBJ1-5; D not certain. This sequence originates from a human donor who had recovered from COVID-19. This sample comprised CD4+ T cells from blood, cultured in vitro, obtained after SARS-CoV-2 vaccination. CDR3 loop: CASRTMGNQPQHF. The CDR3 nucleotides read TGTGCCAGCAGGACGATGGGGAATCAGCCCCAGCATTTT.